This T cell receptor beta chain was recorded in a study of cytomegalovirus exposure and HLA in healthy donors. PCR amplification relied on 60 Vbeta primers (plus 13 Jbeta primers). Sequencing was performed with immunoSEQ multiplex PCR; in TCRdb, only in-frame clones are kept and a portion is missing. Of 95,000 to 150,000 clones in the sample, about three quarters were seen once. Overall study findings and caveats: Later analysis reportedly placed an Asian-associated ancestry cluster below the approximately 700-donor mean in N-insertions. The classifier was said to identify cytomegalovirus status with high specificity and sensitivity.

Worth noting for this clone: The antigen is not known.

The sample taken for sequencing was PBMCs. The origin of this receptor is a woman between 40 and 55 years old in good health and CMV-seropositive.

CDR3 protein: CATRLGGDSYEQYF. DNA for the CDR3: TGTGCCACCCGGCTTGGGGGGGATTCCTACGAGCAGTACTTC. The V and J genes are TRBV10-3 and TRBJ2-7; TRBD2 agrees at 7 bases. CDR1 is ENHRY, CDR2 SYGVKD, per germline. Trimming cost V 10 bases and J 1 base; bases outside gene matches: 10. The CDR3 loop spans 14 amino acids.